This T cell receptor (beta chain) was sequenced for a study of OX40 agonist ivuxolimab in advanced cancers. Profiling relied on immunoSEQ multiplex PCR, and the TCRdb table lists in-frame clones only, not all of them. The table includes approximately 67,000 clones, around 84% detected once. Enrollment shut out patients with autoimmune disease history or systemic immunosuppression. CDR1 is SGHTA, CDR2 FQGNSA, per germline. Trimming cost V 2 bases and J 9 bases; bases outside gene matches: 6. CDR3 length: 14 residues. The clonotype was recovered from an adult with an advanced solid tumor such as melanoma, head and neck, liver or kidney cancer. V and J are TRBV7-2 and TRBJ2-1; 8 positions match TRBD2. The source was CD4+ or CD8+ T cells sorted from blood, collected in a trial of the OX40 agonist ivuxolimab. Here the CDR3 DNA reads TGTGCCAGCAGCTTAACTAGCGGAACGGGTGAGCAGTTCTTC. The encoded protein is CASSLTSGTGEQFF.